The 32 T cell receptor beta chains below come from one sample, sequenced in a study of blood T cell repertoires in COVID-19. Repertoires were generated with immunoSEQ multiplex PCR, while TCRdb's copy carries only in-frame clones and drops some. The profile shows fewer than 35,000 clones, about 88% of them singletons. Sequencing was done on a sample of peripheral blood. These receptors were obtained from a woman in her 50s with active COVID-19.

The rearrangement uses TRBV6-5 and TRBJ1-1, with D perhaps TRBD1 (5 bases). The CDR3 length is 14 residues. Per the germline V gene, CDR1 is MNHEY and CDR2 is SVGAGI. Trimming removed 1 base at V and 6 bases at J, with 12 bases between. DNA for the CDR3: TGTGCCAGCAGTTACTGGGGCAGGGATGCTGAAGCTTTCTTT. Its translation is CASSYWGRDAEAFF.

The chain uses TRBV12-3 or TRBV12-4 and TRBJ1-2; TRBD1 is a possible D gene (6 bases). V shed 7 bases and J shed 7 bases, with 13 bases lying between them. The CDR3 sequence is 12 residues long. CDR3 bases: TGTGCCAGCAAACTACAGGGTGGTGGCTACACCTTC. Residues: CASKLQGGGYTF.

This rearrangement joins TRBV28 to TRBJ2-4; TRBD2 matches at 8 bases. J gave up 9 bases and V 6 bases, and 16 bases lay outside the gene matches. The CDR3 loop spans 16 amino acids. Germline loops: CDR1 MDHEN, CDR2 SYDVKM. CDR3 residues: CASSPRLASYFGIQYF. CDR3 in DNA: TGTGCCAGCAGCCCCCGACTAGCGTCTTATTTTGGCATTCAGTACTTC.

Only one count was recorded for this clone. This chain uses TRBV4-1 with TRBJ2-3, with TRBD2 matching 12 bases. This CDR3 spans 15 amino acids. Germline trimming cut 1 base from V and 8 bases from J; bases unmatched to any gene: 4. Germline V lookup: CDR1 MGHRA, CDR2 YSYEKL. The CDR3 DNA reads as TGCGCCAGCAGCCAAGGACTAGCGGGAGATACTACGCAGTATTTT. Translated, it gives CASSQGLAGDTTQYF.

This clone was observed a single time. The genes are TRBV5-1 and TRBJ2-5; 11 bases line up with TRBD2. V lost 4 bases, J lost 6 bases, and 14 bases stayed unmatched. Germline-derived CDR1 and CDR2 are SGHRS and YFSETQ. The CDR3 is 17 residues long. The CDR3 reads CASSPGASGGISQTQYF. In nucleotides, the CDR3 is TGCGCCAGCAGCCCGGGGGCTAGCGGGGGGATCTCTCAGACCCAGTACTTC.

This clone was seen only a few times. This chain joins TRBV7-6 and TRBJ2-7, with 8 positions matching TRBD1. The CDR3 totals 16 residues. After removal of 1 base from V and 2 bases from J, the junction contained 7 bases not matched to a gene. Germline V gene sequence: CDR1 SGHVS, CDR2 FNYEAQ. CDR3 coding DNA: TGTGCCAGCAGCTTAGATGCAGGACAGGGAACCTACGAGCAGTACTTC. This translates into CASSLDAGQGTYEQYF. Looking up the rest from reference TRBV7-6 and TRBJ2-7 gives the full variable domain: GAGVSQSPRYKVTKRGQDVALRCDPISGHVSLYWYRQALGQGPEFLTYFNYEAQQDKSGLPNDRFSAERPEGSISTLTIQRTEQRDSAMYRCASSLDAGQGTYEQYFGPGTRLTVT.

The chain recombines TRBV11-2 with TRBJ2-1; TRBD2 agrees at 10 bases. With V trimmed by 4 bases and J by 7 bases, 4 bases remained unmatched. Germline CDR1 is SGHAT and CDR2 is FQNNGV. The CDR3 sequence is 14 residues long. CDR3: CASSSLAGFNEQFF. CDR3 nucleotides: TGTGCCAGCAGCTCACTAGCGGGGTTTAATGAGCAGTTCTTC.

The gene calls are TRBV3-1 (or the pseudogene TRBV3-2) and TRBJ2-3; 8 positions match TRBD1. This CDR3 has 16 amino acids. The V segment lost 5 bases and the J segment 8 bases; nucleotides outside the gene matches: 15. The germline CDR1 and CDR2 sequences are LGHDT and YNNKEL (reference sequence). CDR3 nucleotides: TGTGCCAGCAGCTATCCGGGACAGGAAGAATTCGGTACGCAGTATTTT. Protein sequence: CASSYPGQEEFGTQYF.

CDR3 nucleotide sequence: TGTGCCACTCAAGGACTAGCGGGAGGGACGAACACCGGGGAGCTGTTTTTT. This sequence encodes CATQGLAGGTNTGELFF. The chain carries TRBV30 and TRBJ2-2; 15 bases are shared with TRBD2. The CDR3 is 17 amino acids. With 8 bases clipped from V and 0 bases from J, the junction kept 7 bases outside the gene matches. The V gene's germline CDR1 is GTSNPN and CDR2 SVGIG (reference sequence).

The V call is TRBV7-6, the J call TRBJ2-7; tentatively, D is TRBD2 (6 bases). V was trimmed by 2 bases and J by 6 bases, leaving 17 bases between them. The CDR3 runs to 15 residues. Germline V gene data show CDR1 as SGHVS and CDR2 as FNYEAQ. CDR3 sequence (DNA): TGTGCCAGCAGCTTAAGCGATGCCCCTAGCGCCGAGCAGTACTTC. Protein product: CASSLSDAPSAEQYF.

This chain connects TRBV6-5 to TRBJ2-7; D possibly corresponds to TRBD2 (6 bases). This CDR3 spans 13 amino acids. Between the trimmed V and J ends, which lost 6 bases and 4 bases, there was a span of 13 bases. Germline CDR1 MNHEY, CDR2 SVGAGI. CDR3 sequence: CASRIPGDYEQYF. DNA for the CDR3: TGTGCCAGCAGAATACCGGGAGATTACGAGCAGTACTTC.

The V gene is TRBV28, the J gene TRBJ2-7; D is undetermined. CDR1 is MDHEN and CDR2 is SYDVKM in the germline V gene. V dropped 5 bases and J dropped 4 bases, with 9 bases sitting between them. The CDR3 loop spans 12 amino acids. The CDR3: CASSLSWYEQYF. CDR3 nucleotides: TGTGCCAGCAGTCTAAGCTGGTACGAGCAGTACTTC.

This chain uses TRBV9 with TRBJ2-1, with a tentative D call TRBD2 (6 bases). Germline CDR1 SGDLS, CDR2 YYNGEE. Trimming stripped 4 bases from V and 5 bases from J, with 13 bases between. The CDR3 contains 14 residues. The CDR3 loop reads CASSPSRRDNEQFF. Written as DNA, the CDR3 is TGTGCCAGCAGCCCTAGCCGGAGGGACAATGAGCAGTTCTTC.

The chain employs TRBV5-5 and TRBJ2-3; 11 bases match TRBD2. Trimming removed 2 bases from V and 3 bases from J; junction bases left unmatched: 5. In germline, CDR1 is SGHKS, CDR2 YYEKEE (reference sequence). The CDR3 contains 16 residues. The CDR3 region is CASSLLTSGSTDTQYF. CDR3 nucleotide sequence: TGTGCCAGCAGCTTACTTACTAGCGGGAGTACAGATACGCAGTATTTT.

This clone came up a few times. This rearrangement joins TRBV7-9 to TRBJ2-7, with 11 bases matching TRBD2. The ends lost 4 bases at V and 11 bases at J; junction bases unmatched: 10. Germline CDR1 and CDR2: SEHNR and FQNEAQ (reference sequence). The CDR3 totals 14 residues. CDR3 amino acids: CASSSTLAGDEKYF. CDR3 coding DNA: TGTGCCAGCAGCTCTACACTAGCGGGAGATGAAAAGTACTTC.

The CDR3 nucleotides read TGTGCCAGCAGCGTCCAGGGGTCTGGGTATGGCTACACCTTC. As protein: CASSVQGSGYGYTF. The chain joins TRBV9 to TRBJ1-2; D may be TRBD1 (6 bases). This CDR3 has 14 residues. Per germline, CDR1 SGDLS and CDR2 YYNGEE. Trimming left V 2 bases short and J 5 bases short, with 13 bases between.

The genes are TRBV5-5 and TRBJ1-2, with TRBD1 matching over 9 bases. The CDR3 is 13 amino acids. V dropped 4 bases and J dropped 7; count of bases not matched to a gene: 5. The germline V gene encodes CDR1 SGHKS and CDR2 YYEKEE (reference sequence). This chain's CDR3 is CASSPTGGLGYTF. The CDR3 DNA sequence: TGTGCCAGCAGCCCAACAGGGGGCCTTGGCTACACCTTC.

This chain links TRBV24-1 with TRBJ2-4; 9 bases fit TRBD1. This CDR3 spans 14 amino acids. V lost 9 bases to trimming and J lost 8 bases; unmatched junction nucleotides: 10. Germline V gene data show CDR1 as KGHDR and CDR2 as SFDVKD. The CDR3 coding sequence is TGTGCCACCGGGCCGGGACAGGGAGGTGACATTCAGTACTTC. Amino acids: CATGPGQGGDIQYF.

This clone has a handful of counts. CDR3 sequence reads: CASTPDHRGEQYF. Written as DNA, the CDR3 is TGTGCCAGCACCCCGGATCACAGGGGCGAGCAGTACTTC. V is TRBV2 and J is TRBJ2-7; TRBD1 matches 7 bases. Germline loops: CDR1 SNHLY, CDR2 FYNNEI. With V trimmed by 7 bases and J by 6 bases, 9 bases remained unmatched. This CDR3 has 13 residues.

The table lists this clone with a count of one. This sequence joins TRBV5-1 and TRBJ2-5, with 11 bases aligning to TRBD2. CDR3 length equals 15 residues. The trim removed 7 bases at V and 5 bases at J, leaving 10 bases unmatched. Looked up from germline, CDR1 is SGHRS and CDR2 is YFSETQ. The CDR3 DNA is TGCGCCAGCGCGACTAGCGGGGTCGGGGCGGAGACCCAGTACTTC. Residues: CASATSGVGAETQYF.

This chain links TRBV5-8 with TRBJ2-1; 7 bases are shared with TRBD2. The trim removed 2 bases at V and 10 bases at J, leaving 9 bases unmatched. The CDR3 has 14 residues. CDR1 SGHTS and CDR2 YDEGEE come from the germline V gene. The CDR3 nucleotides read TGTGCCAGCAGCTTTTCGGGAGGTGCTGGCGAGCAGTTCTTC. Residues: CASSFSGGAGEQFF.

V usage is TRBV7-9 and J usage is TRBJ2-3; 13 nucleotides align to TRBD2. The CDR3 has 19 residues. The V gene end was trimmed by 1 base and the J gene end by 5 bases; junction bases not matched to a gene: 12. CDR1 is SEHNR and CDR2 is FQNEAQ in the germline V gene (reference sequence). The DNA for the CDR3 is TGTGCCAGCAGCTTAGGAATACTAGCGGGAGGGACTTTGAGAGATACGCAGTATTTT. Its translation: CASSLGILAGGTLRDTQYF.

This chain connects TRBV6-5 to TRBJ2-2; D is perhaps TRBD2 (5 bases). Trimming took off 0 bases at V and 6 bases at J, with 14 bases between the two ends. The CDR3 is made up of 16 amino acids. Germline lookup yields CDR1 MNHEY and CDR2 SVGAGI. CDR3 residues: CASSYSLETGSGELFF. CDR3 sequence (DNA): TGTGCCAGCAGTTACTCTCTGGAGACGGGGTCCGGGGAGCTGTTTTTT.

In its sample, this clone was seen a few times. The chain joins TRBV29-1 to TRBJ2-1; 7 bases fit TRBD2. The CDR3 covers 15 residues. With 4 bases clipped from V and 2 bases from J, the junction kept 8 bases outside the gene matches. In germline, CDR1 is SQVTM, CDR2 ANQGSEA. CDR3 sequence (DNA): TGCAGCGTTGTTTCTAGCGGAAAAACCTACAATGAGCAGTTCTTC. As protein: CSVVSSGKTYNEQFF.

This chain connects TRBV3-1 (or the pseudogene TRBV3-2) to TRBJ2-7; tentatively, D is TRBD1 (6 bases). The germline V gene encodes CDR1 LGHDT and CDR2 YNNKEL (reference sequence). The CDR3 length is 16 residues. V was trimmed by 3 bases and J by 6 bases, leaving 21 bases between them. The CDR3 here is CASSQMTQGKVGEQYF. CDR3 nucleotides: TGTGCCAGCAGCCAGATGACACAGGGAAAGGTGGGCGAGCAGTACTTC.

This chain connects TRBV27 to TRBJ1-3; D unresolved. This CDR3 comprises 20 residues. The V end lost 5 bases, the J end lost 1 base, and 27 bases lay between the germline ends. Germline CDR1 is MNHEY and CDR2 is SMNVEV (reference sequence). The CDR3 loop reads CASSRLANRRALRSGNTIYF. In nucleotides, the CDR3 is TGTGCCAGCAGTCGCCTCGCGAATAGGCGGGCCCTTCGATCTGGAAACACCATATATTTT.

This rearrangement joins TRBV29-1 to TRBJ2-7; 8 nucleotides match TRBD1. The CDR3 runs to 13 residues. Losses at the gene ends were 7 bases for V and 5 bases for J; bases not matched to a gene: 10. Looked up from germline, CDR1 is SQVTM and CDR2 is ANQGSEA. The CDR3 DNA is TGCAGCGCCCTGGACAGGGTAACCCACGAGCAGTACTTC. Translation gives CSALDRVTHEQYF.

V gene TRBV9 combines with J gene TRBJ2-1, with TRBD2 as a possible D gene (6 bases). CDR3 size: 14 residues. Germline lookup yields CDR1 SGDLS and CDR2 YYNGEE. With 4 bases removed from V and 5 bases from J, the gap between germline ends came to 13 bases. CDR3 in DNA: TGTGCCAGCAGCCCAAGCGGGCAGCACAATGAGCAGTTCTTC. Its protein is CASSPSGQHNEQFF. The variable domain in full, completed from reference TRBV9 and TRBJ2-1, reads DSGVTQTPKHLITATGQRVTLRCSPRSGDLSVYWYQQSLDQGLQFLIQYYNGEERAKGNILERFSAQQFPDLHSELNLSSLELGDSALYFCASSPSGQHNEQFFGPGTRLTVL.

V gene TRBV6-2 or TRBV6-3 combines with J gene TRBJ2-1; D gene uncertain. The length of the CDR3 is 14 residues. The germline gives CDR1 MNHEY, CDR2 SVGEGT. The germline V and J ends were trimmed by 4 bases and 3 bases, with 10 bases remaining between them. The CDR3 here is CASSSQQIYNEQFF. The DNA for the CDR3 is TGTGCCAGCAGTTCACAGCAGATCTACAATGAGCAGTTCTTC.

This sequence joins TRBV5-1 and TRBJ1-6, with 9 bases identical to TRBD1. Germline V gives CDR1 SGHRS, CDR2 YFSETQ. V was pared by 0 bases and J by 7 bases, with 2 bases of the junction left unmatched. This CDR3 comprises 15 residues. The CDR3 spells CASSLAGTGNSPLHF. The CDR3, as DNA: TGCGCCAGCAGCTTGGCCGGGACAGGGAATTCACCCCTCCACTTT.

The rearrangement links TRBV7-8 to TRBJ2-7, with 8 bases that match TRBD1. Germline loops: CDR1 SGHVS, CDR2 FQNEAQ. With 3 bases clipped from V and 0 bases from J, the junction kept 1 base outside the gene matches. The length of the CDR3 is 14 residues. The CDR3 DNA sequence: TGTGCCAGCAGCTTCGGACAGGGCTCCTACGAGCAGTACTTC. Encoded protein: CASSFGQGSYEQYF.

In this sample, this clone turned up a few times. At one end, the junction sequence differs from germline, possibly due to a read error. The CDR3 here is CASSPNTQGEQYF. For the CDR3, the DNA is TGTGCTAGCAGCCCCAATACCCAGGGGGAGCAGTACTTC. The chain employs TRBV7-7 and TRBJ2-7; TRBD1 is a possible D gene (6 bases). The V gene's germline CDR1 is SSHAT and CDR2 FNYEAQ (reference sequence). CDR3 length: 13 residues.